The T cell receptor beta chain under discussion was sequenced for a study of identical twins. The study's findings and limits: Clonotypes of the beta chain that were abundant in cord blood carried fewer insertions (memory repertoires showed none).

The CDR3 runs to 15 residues. Germline V gives CDR1 SQVTM, CDR2 ANQGSEA. V lost 1 base and J lost 0, with 10 bases in between. MiXCR was run by TCRdb on the 5' RACE reads, yielding one entry per CDR3 protein. Among 1.5 million or so distinct CDR3 sequences listed, 25% to 35% were seen once. A word on this clonotype: Antigen specificity is unknown.

The sequence derives from a newborn girl in good health. V usage is TRBV29-1 and J usage is TRBJ2-1; no definite D call. The sequencing sample was made of cord blood. This CDR3 reads CSVEGTGDSYNEQFF. DNA for the CDR3: TGCAGCGTTGAAGGAACTGGGGACTCCTACAATGAGCAGTTCTTC.